The TCR beta chain described here comes from a study of blood T cell repertoires in COVID-19. On the study more broadly: Samples came from the United States, Italy and Spain, spanning acute and convalescent COVID-19.

Clones were read by immunoSEQ multiplex PCR, and TCRdb kept only the in-frame ones, dropping some. The sample consists of some 38,000 clones, approximately 80% of them appearing once. This CDR3 is 15 amino acids long. Germline values: CDR1 LGHNA, CDR2 YSLEER. Deletions cut 4 bases from V and 4 bases from J, with 14 bases between. The receptor was derived from a man aged 55 to 70 in a cohort sampled during active COVID-19. J is TRBJ2-1 and V is TRBV4-3; TRBD1 is a possible D gene (5 bases). The sequenced sample consisted of peripheral blood. CDR3 region: CASSPDSRSYNEQFF. DNA of the CDR3: TGCGCCAGCAGCCCTGACAGCCGAAGTTACAATGAGCAGTTCTTC.